This T cell receptor (beta chain) was sequenced in a study of CXCR3-negative and CXCR3-positive naive CD8 T cells. Overall study findings and caveats: The study found more hydrophobic TRB CDR3s in CXCR3-positive naive cells than in CXCR3-negative naive cells. Both naive subsets, CXCR3-negative and CXCR3-positive, displayed similar TRBV-TRBJ usage, unlike memory cells.

Every subset of CD8+ T cells was sorted in triplicate at fewer than 350,000 cells each. Cells classed as naive CD8+ T cells were CD45RO-CCR7+CD27+CD95-. UMI-labeled TRB cDNA libraries were prepared by 5' RACE. Reprocessing the 5' RACE reads, TCRdb reports a single entry for every CDR3 protein and omits DNA. The data include about 150,000 distinct CDR3 sequences; the top ten clones carry 0.45% to 0.55%. On this clonotype itself: Its antigen is currently unknown.

The CDR3 has 13 residues. The specimen sequenced was naive CXCR3+ CD8+ T cells from blood. Subset of the sample: CD45RO-CCR7+CD27+CD95- naive CD8+ T cells expressing CXCR3 (TNR3+). This clonotype originated in a human donor in good health. Some clones in this sample may be carry-over from other donors' samples. This chain joins TRBV12-3 or TRBV12-4 and TRBJ2-7. This CDR3 is CASSFGNTYEQYF.